These T cell receptor beta chains were read from a single sample in a study of OX40 agonist ivuxolimab in advanced cancers. Clones were sequenced by immunoSEQ multiplex PCR, and TCRdb holds only the in-frame ones, with some missing. This table has 55,000 to 75,000 clones, roughly four fifths appearing once. The input for sequencing was CD4+ or CD8+ T cells sorted from blood, taken in a trial of the OX40 agonist ivuxolimab. These receptors were taken from an adult with an advanced solid tumor such as melanoma, head and neck, liver or kidney cancer. The CDR3 runs from the conserved cysteine through the conserved F or W. A D gene is named only where the DNA matches it firmly. The size field is filled for only some rows; it gives once, few, many or a size class.

J gene | V gene | clone size | D gene | CDR3 protein | CDR3 DNA
TRBJ2-3 | TRBV15 | once | - | CATSRRGGNEDTQYF | TGTGCCACCAGCAGGAGAGGCGGGAACGAAGATACGCAGTATTTT
TRBJ1-5 | TRBV19 | - | TRBD1 | CASSPQGGWQPQHF | TGTGCCAGTAGTCCCCAGGGGGGCTGGCAGCCCCAGCATTTT
TRBJ2-2 | TRBV2 | - | - | CASSDRTGELFF | TGTGCCAGCAGTGATCGAACCGGGGAGCTGTTTTTT
TRBJ2-1 | TRBV28 | - | TRBD2 | CASRGHGTSGFNEQFF | TGTGCCAGCAGGGGCCACGGGACTAGCGGATTTAATGAGCAGTTCTTC
TRBJ2-3 | TRBV7-2 | - | TRBD1 | CASSFKGGDTQYF | TGTGCCAGCAGCTTCAAAGGGGGCGATACGCAGTATTTT
TRBJ1-1 | TRBV5-1 | - | TRBD1 | CASSGRQGAGTEAFF | TGCGCCAGCAGCGGCAGACAGGGGGCGGGCACTGAAGCTTTCTTT
TRBJ1-5 | TRBV5-8 | - | TRBD1 | CASSWGTEASNQPQHF | TGTGCCAGCAGCTGGGGGACAGAGGCTAGCAATCAGCCCCAGCATTTT
TRBJ2-2 | TRBV5-1 | - | - | CASSLPSGSTGELFF | TGCGCCAGCAGCTTGCCGTCAGGGTCCACCGGGGAGCTGTTTTTT
TRBJ2-3 | TRBV4-1 | - | - | CASSQKGVSTDTQYF | TGCGCCAGCAGCCAAAAGGGCGTAAGCACAGATACGCAGTATTTT
TRBJ1-4 | TRBV29-1 | - | - | CSVAPTGNHEKLFF | TGCAGCGTTGCCCCAACAGGGAATCATGAAAAACTGTTTTTT
TRBJ1-1 | TRBV5-1 | - | - | CASNLASGGTEAFF | TGCGCCAGCAATCTGGCATCGGGAGGCACTGAAGCTTTCTTT
TRBJ1-4 | TRBV7-8 | - | - | CASSLTPGEKLFF | TGTGCCAGCAGCTTAACCCCCGGGGAAAAACTGTTTTTT
TRBJ1-1 | TRBV5-1 | - | - | CASSSEEKNTEAFF | TGCGCCAGCAGCTCTGAGGAGAAGAACACTGAAGCTTTCTTT
TRBJ1-1 | TRBV2 | - | - | CASSPLTGLTEAFF | TGTGCCAGCAGCCCCCTAACAGGGCTCACTGAAGCTTTCTTT
TRBJ2-2 | TRBV18 | - | - | CASSPRVAGELFF | TGTGCCAGCTCACCCAGGGTCGCCGGGGAGCTGTTTTTT
TRBJ2-6 | TRBV5-1 | - | - | CASSLGGTGANVLTF | TGCGCCAGCAGCTTGGGTGGGACTGGGGCCAACGTCCTGACTTTC
TRBJ2-1 | TRBV6-4 | - | - | CASSDGWGNNEQFF | TGTGCCAGCAGTGACGGGTGGGGGAACAATGAGCAGTTCTTC
TRBJ2-5 | TRBV7-2 | - | - | CASSFPGTSETQYF | TGTGCCAGCAGCTTCCCAGGGACCTCAGAGACCCAGTACTTC
TRBJ2-5 | TRBV5-4 | few | TRBD2 | CASSLELAQETQYF | TGTGCCAGCAGCTTGGAACTAGCGCAAGAGACCCAGTACTTC
TRBJ2-7 | TRBV5-4 | - | TRBD2 | CASSKDGGRVYEQYF | TGTGCCAGCAGCAAAGACGGGGGGAGGGTCTACGAGCAGTACTTC
TRBJ1-6 | TRBV5-1 | few | - | CASSQGTGFSPLHF | TGCGCCAGCAGCCAAGGGACGGGTTTTTCACCCCTCCACTTT
TRBJ2-5 | TRBV7-9 | - | - | CASSFIPRGVGKVRETQYF | TGTGCCAGCAGCTTTATCCCCCGCGGGGTAGGGAAGGTTCGAGAGACCCAGTACTTC
TRBJ2-3 | TRBV21-1 | - | - | CASSNFFCGRIASTDTQYF | TGTGCCAGCAGCAACTTCTTCTGCGGGAGGATTGCTAGCACAGATACGCAGTATTTT
TRBJ2-3 | TRBV4-2 | - | TRBD2 | CASSPAALAGFLPPTDTQYF | TGTGCCAGCAGCCCGGCGGCACTAGCGGGGTTCCTACCTCCCACAGATACGCAGTATTTT